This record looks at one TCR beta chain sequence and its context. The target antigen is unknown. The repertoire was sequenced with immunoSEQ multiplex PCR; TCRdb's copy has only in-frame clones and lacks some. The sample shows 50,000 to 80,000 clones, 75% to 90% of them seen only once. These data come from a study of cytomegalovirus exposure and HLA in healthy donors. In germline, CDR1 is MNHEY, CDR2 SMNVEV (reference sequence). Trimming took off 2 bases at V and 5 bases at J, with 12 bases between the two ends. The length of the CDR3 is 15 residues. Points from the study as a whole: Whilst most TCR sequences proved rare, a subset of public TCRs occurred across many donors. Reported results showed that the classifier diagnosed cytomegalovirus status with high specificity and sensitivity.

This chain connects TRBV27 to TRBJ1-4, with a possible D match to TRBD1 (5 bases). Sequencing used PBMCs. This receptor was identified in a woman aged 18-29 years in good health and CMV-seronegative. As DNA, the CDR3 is TGTGCCAGCAGTTTAGTTGGGGCGAGGAATGAAAAACTGTTTTTT. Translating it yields CASSLVGARNEKLFF.